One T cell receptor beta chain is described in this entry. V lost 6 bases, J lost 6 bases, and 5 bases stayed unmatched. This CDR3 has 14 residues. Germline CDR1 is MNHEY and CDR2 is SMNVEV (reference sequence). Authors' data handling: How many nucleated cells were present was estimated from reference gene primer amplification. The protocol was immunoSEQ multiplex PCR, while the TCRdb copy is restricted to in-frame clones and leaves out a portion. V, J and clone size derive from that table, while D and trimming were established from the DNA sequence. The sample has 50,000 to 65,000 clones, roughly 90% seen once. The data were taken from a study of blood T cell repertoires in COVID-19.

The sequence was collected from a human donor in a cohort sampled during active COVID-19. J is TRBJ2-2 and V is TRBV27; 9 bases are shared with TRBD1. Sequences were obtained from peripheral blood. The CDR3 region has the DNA TGTGCCAGCAGAACAGGGGGCGGGTCCGGGGAGCTGTTTTTT. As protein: CASRTGGGSGELFF.